Described below is a single TCR beta chain sequence and its context. This clone has a single count. No antigen is known for it. Per-nucleotide qualities are absent, and no much larger clonotype sits a single base away. Using the deep immunoSEQ assay, multiplex PCR amplified TCR CDR3 regions from genomic DNA. Extracted genomic DNA from each cell subset was distributed evenly across all wells of several immunoSEQ 96-well plates, and each plate was treated as a replicate. For sorted subsets, approximately 200 ng of genomic DNA, equivalent to 25,000 to 35,000 T cell genomes, went into each replicate PCR. Purified libraries were measured with a Qubit 3.0 fluorometer, size-checked on a Bioanalyzer 2100, and measured again with the KAPA Library Quantification kit. Every immunoSEQ 96-well plate was sequenced on a dedicated single-read 150-cycle Illumina NextSeq 550 flow cell. The authors' pipeline ran thus. The immunoSEQ output contained only junctional sequences without quality scores, so filtering could not match that applied to full-length reads. To assign V/J genes and CDR3, sequences were annotated using PyIR, a Python wrapper for IgBLAST v1.9, with IMGT germline references. Reads were removed for weak V/J assignments (E-value above 1e-6), missing CDR3, stop codons, out-of-frame junctions, or ambiguous translated residues. V3J clonotypes were defined as sequences sharing the same inferred V gene, J gene, and CDR3 amino acid sequence. To compute the percentage overlap between repertoires, the number of shared unique clonotypes was divided by the size of the smaller repertoire. Three approaches were used to assess repertoire richness: RTK rarefaction, the Chao1 estimator, and Recon v2.1 estimates of unobserved clonotypes. OLGA was used to compute generation probabilities for all TCRbeta clonotypes that the gDNA method yielded from a handful of donors. TCRdb carries this immuneACCESS record with in-frame sequences only. Its versions omit some clonotypes, under half of them owing to an unresolved V gene in the studies checked, with the rest unexplained. The V and J calls and clone size were taken over from that table, and D and trimming were inferred from the DNA. The sample yields 1.4 million to 1.5 million clones; approximately 96% were counted once. The top ten clonotypes cover approximately 1.1% of the sample.

This entry is derived from a study of shared clonotypes between healthy human individuals (dated by TCRdb to the early 2020s). Context from the whole study: Three men and two women, aged 18 to 49 years, made up the cohort. For each donor, three plates each were used for CD4 naive and CD4 memory, two plates were used for CD8 naive, and one plate was used for CD8 memory. Blood TCR repertoires of about five healthy adults were deeply sequenced to estimate repertoire size and the extent of clonotype sharing between individuals. To increase sequencing depth and limit assay-specific biases, different laboratories used diverse techniques to prepare libraries and sequence TCR repertoires. Per donor, leukapheresis produced somewhere between about 0.94 and 10 billion PBMCs. Here is what the overall study found, with its caveats: Estimated clonotype richness was generally larger for naive than for memory subsets. Compared with non-shared clonotypes, clonotypes shared by all four sorted-subset donors had higher generation probabilities. Across several donors, about 5.2% of naive CD4, approximately 3.5% of naive CD8, 2.3% of memory CD4, and under 0.45% of memory CD8 clonotypes were shared. Incomplete sequencing was indicated by rarefaction of sorted-subset datasets, despite the large sequencing depth. Pairwise subsampling led to the expectation that sequencing depth would affect the degree of clonotype sharing among donors. The small number of donors limited the genetic and exposure-history diversity represented. Only blood was sampled, and tissue TCR repertoires likely differ from those in blood.

Healthy HIV-negative adults with no recently reported acute infections or vaccinations were included as donors. Every donor was a Caucasian adult residing in Nashville, Tennessee, USA. CD4+ T cells were enriched through magnetic negative selection, after which naive cells were positively selected on CD45RA and the remaining negative fraction served as the memory subset. After blood collection by leukapheresis, PBMCs were isolated using Ficoll-Histopaque density gradient centrifugation and then cryopreserved in the vapor phase of liquid nitrogen. Analytical flow cytometry was used to check the purity and quantity of every magnetically sorted T cell population. From each sorted fraction, genomic DNA was isolated and quantified by UV absorbance on a Nanodrop 2000c. The germline V and J ends show losses of 8 bases and 0 bases respectively, and no gene match explains 11 bases of the junction. The germline V gene (reference sequence) gives CDR1 as SEHNR and CDR2 as FQNEAQ. The CDR3 runs 18 amino acids, cysteine and phenylalanine included. CDR3 DNA is the only sequence kept; it has 54 bases, read in frame from the first base.

The source material was naive CD4+ T cells sorted from blood. Interpreted using the paper, the cell subset or site label stands for: CD45RA+ positively selected. The chain employs TRBV7-9 and TRBJ2-1; 12 bases in the middle match TRBD2. This clonotype was obtained from a man younger than 45 in good health. The CDR3 protein: CASHRGLAGTTSYNEQFF. In nucleotides, the sequence is TGTGCCAGCCACAGAGGACTAGCGGGAACAACCTCCTACAATGAGCAGTTCTTC.